This TCR beta chain was sequenced during a study of T cells in Graves' hyperthyroidism and ophthalmopathy (dated by TCRdb to about 2019). Turning to the overall study: Peripheral blood was collected at initial diagnosis, before any treatment. After blood sampling, hyperthyroidism patients were treated with methimazole at a starting dose of 30 mg daily, and ophthalmopathy patients were treated with high-dose intravenous methylprednisolone. The paper describes TCR Vbeta CDR3 sequencing of fewer than 150 peripheral blood samples, made up of 43 ophthalmopathy patients, some 80 hyperthyroidism patients and 17 progressor patients. A discovery cohort of about a hundred patients, 43 with Graves' ophthalmopathy and 55 to 65 with stable Graves' hyperthyroidism, was used to find distinguishing TCR V-J signatures. The roughly 94 discovery patients were randomly divided into training and test sets at a 7:3 ratio. Whether ophthalmopathy could be predicted prospectively was tested in an independent validation cohort made up of about 20 hyperthyroidism patients plus 17 patients who later progressed to ophthalmopathy. Thyroid tissue and blood T-cell repertoires from about six Graves' hyperthyroidism patients were also compared in the study.

A word on this clonotype: The clone's antigen remains unknown. No base quality values were provided; no much bigger clone lies one nucleotide off.

Here is what the overall study found, with its caveats: In validation, the model predicted progression to ophthalmopathy a median of about 6.5 months before onset, with roughly 68% sensitivity and around 76% specificity. Sample size was not statistically predetermined, and investigators were not blinded to group allocation. Blood samples also contained most of the expanded thyroid clonotypes (frequency above 0.001), which suggests that blood repertoires may reflect thyroid immune responses. A 13 V-J signature model separated ophthalmopathy from stable hyperthyroidism, with roughly 88% sensitivity and roughly 82% specificity in cross-validation and 80%/75% in testing.

The TCR beta CDR3 regions were amplified from RNA transcripts. For the first round of RT-PCR on the TCR CDR3, the HTBI primer set was used together with the Qiagen OneStep RT-PCR kit. Libraries were constructed in a second round of multiplex PCR, after which size selection and purification were carried out. Libraries were sequenced paired-end with 100 bp reads on an Illumina HiSeq2000. Concerning the study's data processing: SOAPnuke was used to process the raw data, throwing out any read that contained adapters or uncalled bases, had a mean Phred below 15, or lacked an exact constant-primer or identifier match. High-quality paired reads were merged using COPE v1.2.5, and each unique nucleotide sequence was defined as a clonotype. Clonotypes were aligned to IMGT TRBV, TRBD and TRBJ reference segments using MiTCR v1.1. Only V-J combinations with frequency above 0.0001, covering 99% to 99.2% of repertoires, were analysed. The TCS score was defined as the ratio of F50 (clonal expansion) to E x V (chaos), calculated using BLOSUM62-based TCRdist between CDR3 peptides within each V-J. Welch's t-statistics and random forest reduced roughly 530 V-J features to under 15, which were used in a naive Bayes classifier (R e1071). TCRdb reprocessing: public reads trimmed at Q25 with fastp, clones called with MiXCR, in-frame beta chains kept. Here each entry gathers all rows of one CDR3 protein and keeps the most common genes and DNA. The V and J calls and clone size are TCRdb's, not the authors'. The sample table records 450,000 to 500,000 distinct CDR3 sequences; about 20% of these occur just once. Of the sample, approximately 54% falls within the top ten clones.

Moderately to severely active disease, a Clinical Activity Score of at least 3, a NOSPECS grade of at least 4, and a duration under 3 months were present in ophthalmopathy patients. Any patient with an uncontrolled infection, another autoimmune disease, pregnancy or lactation was excluded. Clinical symptoms, serum thyroxine and TRAb, thyroid ultrasound, and orbital computed tomography formed the basis for the diagnoses. PBMCs were separated from roughly 9.3 ml of fresh peripheral blood using Ficoll-Paque density gradient centrifugation. Total RNA was extracted with Trizol reagent, and quality was checked on an Agilent 2100 Bioanalyzer. Reading the germline V gene gives CDR1 LGHNA and CDR2 YNFKEQ. V lost 3 bases and J lost 4 bases; the stretch between them is 10 bases long. The CDR3 starts with the cysteine, ends with the phenylalanine, and has 14 residues. Just the 42-base CDR3 DNA is kept, in frame starting at base 1.

The sequenced material came from blood. This chain joins TRBV4-2 to TRBJ1-5; the D segment cannot be called with confidence. This clonotype was obtained from a woman between 65 and 79 years old with Graves' ophthalmopathy. The CDR3 region reads CASSHGRTNQPQHF. The nucleotide sequence reads TGTGCCAGCAGCCACGGCAGGACTAATCAGCCCCAGCATTTT.